This T cell receptor beta chain derives from a study of T cells in Graves' hyperthyroidism and ophthalmopathy (dated by TCRdb to 2018 to 2020). Turning to the overall study: Peripheral blood samples were taken at initial diagnosis, before any treatment was given. The roughly 91 discovery patients were randomly split 7:3 into training and test sets. Whether ophthalmopathy could be predicted prospectively was tested in an independent validation cohort made up of under 20 hyperthyroidism patients plus 17 patients who later progressed to ophthalmopathy. The paper reports TCR Vbeta CDR3 sequencing of over 120 peripheral blood samples: under 45 ophthalmopathy, 75 to 80 hyperthyroidism and approximately 17 progressor patients. To identify TCR V-J signatures that set the groups apart, the researchers used a discovery cohort of more than 95 patients, made up of 40 to 45 with Graves' ophthalmopathy and 55 to 65 with stable Graves' hyperthyroidism. Following sampling, methimazole starting at 30 mg daily was given to hyperthyroidism patients, and high-dose intravenous methylprednisolone was given to ophthalmopathy patients. In addition, the study compared T-cell repertoires in thyroid tissue and in blood from roughly six Graves' hyperthyroidism patients.

This clonotype was counted many times. Its specific antigen is unknown. It has no much larger one-base neighbor in the sample; base qualities were not kept. Overall study outcomes, separate from this receptor: In validation, progression to ophthalmopathy was predicted by the model with approximately 67% sensitivity and roughly 76% specificity, a median of about 6.8 months before onset. No statistical method was used to fix the sample size in advance, and group allocation was not hidden from the investigators. A model built on a 13 V-J signature distinguished ophthalmopathy from stable hyperthyroidism, reaching roughly 88% sensitivity and 81.08% specificity in cross-validation and 80%/75% in testing. Blood samples also contained most of the expanded thyroid clonotypes (frequency above 0.001), which suggests that blood repertoires may reflect thyroid immune responses.

The TCR beta CDR3 regions were amplified from RNA transcripts. A first-round RT-PCR of the TCR CDR3 used the HTBI primer set with the Qiagen OneStep RT-PCR kit. Libraries were constructed in a second round of multiplex PCR, after which size selection and purification were performed. Sequencing of the libraries was done on an Illumina HiSeq2000 using paired-end 100 bp reads. The original methods were these. SOAPnuke was used to process the raw data, removing reads that contained adapters or uncalled bases, had a mean Phred below 15, or lacked an exact match to the constant primer or identifier. High-quality paired reads were merged using COPE v1.2.5, and each unique nucleotide sequence was defined as a clonotype. MiTCR v1.1 was used to align clonotypes to the IMGT TRBV, TRBD and TRBJ reference segments. The analysis was restricted to V-J combinations with a frequency above 0.0001, which together covered about 99% of the repertoires. A TCS score was defined as the ratio of F50 (clonal expansion) to E x V (chaos), with BLOSUM62-based TCRdist applied between CDR3 peptides within each V-J. Welch's t-statistics and random forest reduced some 510 V-J features to under 15, which were used in a naive Bayes classifier (R e1071). TCRdb reprocessing: public reads trimmed at Q25 with fastp, clones called with MiXCR, in-frame beta chains kept. Under each unique CDR3 protein, matching rows form one entry showing the most common genes and DNA. The V and J calls, along with clone size, are taken from TCRdb and not from the paper's own processing. Present in this sample are approximately 590,000 distinct CDR3 sequences, approximately 14% of which were seen just once. The ten largest make up roughly 6.6% of the sample.

A patient counted as having stable Graves' hyperthyroidism if no progression to ophthalmopathy occurred over 18 months of follow-up. Hyperthyroidism patients were aged 18 to 65 years and newly diagnosed, with disease duration of less than 2 months. Patients with uncontrolled infections, other autoimmune diseases, pregnancy or lactation were excluded. Diagnoses were based on clinical symptoms, serum thyroxine and TRAb, thyroid ultrasound and orbital computed tomography. Ficoll-Paque density gradient centrifugation was used to isolate PBMCs from 10 ml of fresh peripheral blood. Total RNA was extracted with Trizol reagent, and quality was checked on an Agilent 2100 Bioanalyzer. The sample was blood. The source of this sequence is a woman in her twenties or thirties with Graves' hyperthyroidism.

The CDR3 sequence is CAGTTGIYEQYF. The DNA sequence is TGTGCCGGAACAACAGGGATCTACGAGCAGTACTTC. The rearranged segments are TRBV30 and TRBJ2-7; TRBD1 is a possible D gene, resting on 6 matching bases. The CDR3, from cysteine to phenylalanine, totals 12 residues. The read is trimmed to its CDR3 DNA, 36 bases read in frame from base 1. The germline V gene encodes CDR1 GTSNPN and CDR2 SVGIG (reference sequence). The junction carries 14 bases between V and J, which are trimmed by 8 bases and 3 bases respectively.